What follows are 9 T cell receptor beta chains derived from one specimen sequenced in a study of response to subunit inactivated influenza vaccine. One entry per CDR3 protein, called by TCRdb with MiXCR from the RT-PCR reads. The table shows hundreds of thousands of distinct CDR3 sequences, with about 18% occurring only once. The material sequenced was PBMCs from blood, taken about 5 days after vaccination. The receptors derive from a man aged 45 to 65 who received an inactivated influenza vaccine.

The chain has TRBV19 and TRBJ2-2; D may be TRBD2 (5 bases). Germline V gene data show CDR1 as LNHDA and CDR2 as SQIVND (reference sequence). This CDR3 is 18 amino acids long. V was cut by 0 bases and J by 3 bases, with 17 bases left in between. The CDR3: CASSIDDLAGYYTGELFF. CDR3 sequence (DNA): TGTGCCAGTAGTATAGATGACCTAGCCGGGTACTACACCGGGGAGCTGTTTTTT.

This clonotype was detected ten times or more. The rearrangement links TRBV4-3 to TRBJ1-5, with 7 bases aligning to TRBD1. The length of the CDR3 is 15 residues. Germline V gene sequence: CDR1 LGHNA, CDR2 YSLEER. V dropped 4 bases and J dropped 7; count of bases not matched to a gene: 10. In DNA form, the CDR3 reads TGCGCCAGCAGCCGGAACAGGGGAAGCGGACAGCCCCAGCATTTT. This encodes CASSRNRGSGQPQHF.

The chain is built from TRBV24-1 and TRBJ2-1; no clear D gene. CDR3 length equals 14 residues. V gave up 0 bases and J gave up 9 bases, with 11 bases separating them. In germline, CDR1 is KGHDR, CDR2 SFDVKD. Written as DNA, the CDR3 is TGTGCCACCAGTGATTTGCAAACCACGAGTGAGCAGTTCTTC. The encoded protein is CATSDLQTTSEQFF.

This chain uses TRBV5-1 with TRBJ2-7, with a possible D match to TRBD1 (6 bases). The germline V gene has CDR1 SGHRS and CDR2 YFSETQ. Deletions cut 7 bases from V and 2 bases from J, with 16 bases between. The CDR3 is 14 amino acids. The CDR3 here is CASAPGTNTYEQYF. As DNA, the CDR3 is TGCGCCAGCGCCCCCGGGACAAATACCTACGAGCAGTACTTC. Together with reference TRBV5-1 and TRBJ2-7, the CDR3 gives the full variable domain: KAGVTQTPRYLIKTRGQQVTLSCSPISGHRSVSWYQQTPGQGLQFLFEYFSETQRNKGNFPGRFSGRQFSNSRSEMNVSTLELGDSALYLCASAPGTNTYEQYFGPGTRLTVT.

In this sample, this clonotype turned up many times. V is TRBV5-1 and J is TRBJ2-5, with D possibly matching TRBD2 (6 bases). This CDR3 has 16 residues. Germline-derived CDR1 and CDR2 are SGHRS and YFSETQ. The V and J ends lost 0 bases and 2 bases respectively, with 14 bases between them. The DNA for the CDR3 is TGCGCCAGCAGCTTGGGGAGCGGGTCCGGTCAAGAGACCCAGTACTTC. Encoded protein: CASSLGSGSGQETQYF.

The V call is TRBV29-1, the J call TRBJ1-5, with D possibly matching TRBD1 (5 bases). The germline gives CDR1 SQVTM, CDR2 ANQGSEA. V dropped 5 bases and J dropped 6 bases, with 11 bases sitting between them. This CDR3 region has 12 residues. The CDR3 sequence is CSVRQGSQPQHF. The CDR3 DNA reads as TGCAGCGTTCGGCAGGGTTCTCAGCCCCAGCATTTT. Together with reference TRBV29-1 and TRBJ1-5, the CDR3 gives the full variable domain: SAVISQKPSRDICQRGTSLTIQCQVDSQVTMMFWYRQQPGQSLTLIATANQGSEATYESGFVIDKFPISRPNLTFSTLTVSNMSPEDSSIYLCSVRQGSQPQHFGDGTRLSIL.

This clonotype has ten or more counts. The V call is TRBV29-1, the J call TRBJ2-7, with D maybe TRBD1 (6 bases). V lost 4 bases and J 4 bases, leaving 8 bases between the germline ends. CDR1 is SQVTM and CDR2 is ANQGSEA in the germline V gene. There are 11 residues in the CDR3. This chain's CDR3 is CSVAGVYEQYF. The CDR3 DNA sequence: TGCAGCGTTGCAGGGGTTTACGAGCAGTACTTC.

This clonotype was found once. The V and J genes are TRBV14 and TRBJ2-7; TRBD1 is a possible D gene (5 bases). This CDR3 contains 17 residues. Germline V gene lookup returns CDR1 SGHDN and CDR2 FVKESK. The V end was cut by 0 bases, the J end by 0 bases, with 15 bases between. The CDR3 region has the DNA TGTGCCAGCAGCCAAGAGTACGGACAACCGGACTCCTACGAGCAGTACTTC. Residues: CASSQEYGQPDSYEQYF.

This clonotype was recorded a few times. The gene calls are TRBV7-2 and TRBJ1-5; D is unclear. Germline V gives CDR1 SGHTA, CDR2 FQGNSA. The CDR3 is 13 amino acids. V lost 3 bases and J 4 bases, leaving 7 bases between the germline ends. The DNA for the CDR3 is TGTGCCAGCAGCTTTCAGGAAAATCAGCCCCAGCATTTT. Translated, it gives CASSFQENQPQHF.